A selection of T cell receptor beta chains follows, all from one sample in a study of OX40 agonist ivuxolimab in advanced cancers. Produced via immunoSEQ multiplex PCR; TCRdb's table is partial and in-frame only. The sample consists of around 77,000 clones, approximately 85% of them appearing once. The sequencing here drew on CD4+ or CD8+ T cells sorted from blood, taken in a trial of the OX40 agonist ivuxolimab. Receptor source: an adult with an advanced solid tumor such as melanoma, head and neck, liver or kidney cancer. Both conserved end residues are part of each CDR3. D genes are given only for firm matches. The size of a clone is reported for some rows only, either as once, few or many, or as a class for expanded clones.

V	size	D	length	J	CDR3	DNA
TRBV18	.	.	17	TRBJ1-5	CASSPPTTQGRHQPQHF	TGTGCCAGCTCACCACCGACGACACAGGGACGTCATCAGCCCCAGCATTTT
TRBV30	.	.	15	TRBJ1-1	CAWTIERGSRTEAFF	TGTGCCTGGACCATAGAGAGGGGCTCAAGAACTGAAGCTTTCTTT
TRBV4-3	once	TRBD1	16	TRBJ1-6	CASSQRQGTWNSPLHF	TGCGCCAGCAGCCAGAGACAGGGTACGTGGAATTCACCCCTCCACTTT
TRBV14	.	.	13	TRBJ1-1	CASSPSMNTEAFF	TGTGCCAGCAGCCCTTCAATGAACACTGAAGCTTTCTTT
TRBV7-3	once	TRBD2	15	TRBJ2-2	CASSLNAAAGGELFF	TGTGCCAGCAGCTTAAATGCTGCAGCGGGGGGTGAGCTGTTTTTT
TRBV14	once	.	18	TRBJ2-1	CASSQEGWWGSSYNEQFF	TGTGCCAGCAGCCAAGAGGGGTGGTGGGGGAGCTCCTACAATGAGCAGTTCTTC
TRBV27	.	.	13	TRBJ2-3	CASSSTETDTQYF	TGTGCCAGCAGTTCTACAGAGACAGATACGCAGTATTTT
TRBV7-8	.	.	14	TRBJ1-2	CASSLGDRLYGYTF	TGTGCCAGCAGCTTAGGAGACAGACTCTATGGCTACACCTTC
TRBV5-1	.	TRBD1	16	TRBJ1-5	CASSPGGQNSNQPQHF	TGCGCCAGCAGCCCCGGGGGACAGAATAGCAATCAGCCCCAGCATTTT
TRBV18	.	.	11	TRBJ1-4	CASSLGEKLFF	TGTGCCAGCTCACTGGGGGAAAAACTGTTTTTT
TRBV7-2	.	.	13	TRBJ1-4	CASSTQEREKLFF	TGTGCCAGCAGCACACAAGAGCGGGAAAAACTGTTTTTT
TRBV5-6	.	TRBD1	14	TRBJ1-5	CASSADRGNQPQHF	TGTGCCAGCAGCGCGGACAGGGGCAATCAGCCCCAGCATTTT
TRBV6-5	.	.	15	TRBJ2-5	CASSYSAGPQETQYF	TGTGCCAGCAGTTACTCGGCGGGCCCCCAAGAGACCCAGTACTTC
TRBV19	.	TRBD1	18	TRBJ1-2	CASSPLGGQRTPNYGYTF	TGTGCCAGTAGTCCCCTAGGGGGACAGAGAACACCTAACTATGGCTACACCTTC
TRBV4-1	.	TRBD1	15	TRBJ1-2	CASSRDGTGGSGYTF	TGCGCCAGCAGCCGAGACGGGACAGGGGGTAGTGGCTACACCTTC
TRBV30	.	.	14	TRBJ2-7	CAWSVTTGPYEQYF	TGTGCCTGGAGTGTAACTACGGGTCCCTACGAGCAGTACTTC
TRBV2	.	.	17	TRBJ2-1	CASKTEEPGFHYNEQFF	TGTGCCAGCAAAACCGAAGAGCCAGGTTTCCACTACAATGAGCAGTTCTTC
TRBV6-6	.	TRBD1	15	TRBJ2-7	CASSSTGQGSHEQYF	TGTGCCAGCAGTTCTACGGGACAGGGGTCCCACGAGCAGTACTTC
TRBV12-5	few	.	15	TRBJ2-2	CASGLEGARTGELFF	TGTGCTAGTGGTTTGGAGGGTGCGAGAACCGGGGAGCTGTTTTTT
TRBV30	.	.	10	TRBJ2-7	CAWQSYEQYF	TGTGCCTGGCAGTCCTACGAGCAGTACTTC
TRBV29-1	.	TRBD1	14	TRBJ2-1	CSVKGGQAYNEQFF	TGCAGCGTCAAAGGGGGACAGGCCTACAATGAGCAGTTCTTC
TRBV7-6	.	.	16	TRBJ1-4	CASSPWGGDPNEKLFF	TGTGCCAGCAGCCCTTGGGGCGGGGATCCTAATGAAAAACTGTTTTTT
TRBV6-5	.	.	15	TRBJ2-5	CASSAQFGPQETQYF	TGTGCCAGCAGCGCTCAATTCGGGCCCCAAGAGACCCAGTACTTC
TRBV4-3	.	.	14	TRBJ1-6	CASSQDRRDSPLHF	TGCGCCAGCAGCCAAGATCGTAGGGATTCACCCCTCCACTTT
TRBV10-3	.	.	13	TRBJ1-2	CAIREGGGYGYTF	TGTGCCATCAGGGAGGGGGGAGGCTATGGCTACACCTTC
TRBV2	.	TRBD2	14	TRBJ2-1	CASSEQRGRDEQFF	TGTGCCAGCAGTGAGCAGCGGGGGCGGGATGAGCAGTTCTTC
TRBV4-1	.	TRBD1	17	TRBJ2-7	CASSRGGRPGTAYEQYF	TGCGCCAGCAGTCGTGGGGGTAGACCCGGGACAGCCTACGAGCAGTACTTC
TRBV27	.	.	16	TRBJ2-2	CASSFSYGGPGGELFF	TGTGCCAGCAGTTTTTCCTACGGGGGGCCGGGCGGGGAGCTGTTTTTT
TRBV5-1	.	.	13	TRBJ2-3	CASSLGSTDTQYF	TGCGCCAGCAGCTTGGGTAGCACAGATACGCAGTATTTT
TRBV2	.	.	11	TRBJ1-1	CASMSRSEAFF	TGTGCCAGCATGTCTCGCAGTGAAGCTTTCTTT
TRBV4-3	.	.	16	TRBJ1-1	CASSQIRGTLNTEAFF	TGCGCCAGCAGCCAAATACGGGGGACCTTGAACACTGAAGCTTTCTTT
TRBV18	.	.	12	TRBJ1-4	CASSPRMEKLFF	TGTGCCAGCTCACCCCGCATGGAAAAACTGTTTTTT
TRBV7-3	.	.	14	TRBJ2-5	CASSLGGPQETQYF	TGTGCCAGCAGCTTAGGAGGCCCTCAAGAGACCCAGTACTTC
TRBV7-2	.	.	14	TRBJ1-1	CASSVGQPQTEAFF	TGTGCCAGCAGCGTAGGACAGCCACAGACTGAAGCTTTCTTT
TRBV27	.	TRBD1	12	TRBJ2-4	CASSFGTGGLYF	TGTGCCAGCAGTTTTGGGACAGGGGGGCTGTACTTC
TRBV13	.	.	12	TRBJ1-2	CASSLLDRGYTF	TGTGCCAGCAGCTTATTAGACCGGGGGTACACCTTC
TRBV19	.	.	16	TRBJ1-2	CASSGGLYVEFRGYTF	TGTGCCAGTAGTGGGGGACTTTATGTTGAGTTCCGCGGCTACACCTTC
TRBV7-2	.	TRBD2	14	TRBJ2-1	CASSGTSGAGEQFF	TGTGCCAGCTCCGGGACTAGCGGGGCTGGCGAGCAGTTCTTC
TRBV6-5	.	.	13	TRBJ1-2	CASSGGINYGYTF	TGTGCCAGCAGTGGAGGGATTAACTATGGCTACACCTTC
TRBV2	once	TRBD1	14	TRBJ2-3	CASSQQGAEDTQYF	TGTGCCAGCAGTCAACAGGGGGCCGAAGATACGCAGTATTTT
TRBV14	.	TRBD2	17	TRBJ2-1	CASSQEPSGSSYNEQFF	TGTGCCAGCAGCCAAGAGCCTAGCGGAAGCTCCTACAATGAGCAGTTCTTC
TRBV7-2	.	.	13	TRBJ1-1	CASSPWPNTEAFF	TGTGCCAGCAGCCCCTGGCCGAACACTGAAGCTTTCTTT
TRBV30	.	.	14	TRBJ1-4	CAWSVGNEGEKLFF	TGTGCCTGGAGTGTAGGCAACGAGGGTGAAAAACTGTTTTTT
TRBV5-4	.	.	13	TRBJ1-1	CASSLDRNTEAFF	TGTGCCAGCAGCTTGGACAGAAACACTGAAGCTTTCTTT
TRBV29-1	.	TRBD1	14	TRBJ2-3	CSVEGDRDTDTQYF	TGCAGCGTTGAAGGCGACAGGGATACAGATACGCAGTATTTT
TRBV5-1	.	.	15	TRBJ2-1	CASSPEGTRINEQFF	TGCGCCAGCAGCCCTGAAGGGACGAGGATCAATGAGCAGTTCTTC
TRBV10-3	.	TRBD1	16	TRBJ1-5	CAISESAGGARQPQHF	TGTGCCATCAGTGAGTCCGCAGGGGGCGCAAGGCAGCCCCAGCATTTT
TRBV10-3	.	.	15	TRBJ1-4	CAISEKGSTNEKLFF	TGTGCCATCAGTGAAAAGGGTTCCACTAATGAAAAACTGTTTTTT
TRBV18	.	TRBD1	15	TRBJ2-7	CASSPPTGGSYEQYF	TGTGCCAGCTCACCACCTACAGGGGGCAGTTACGAGCAGTACTTC
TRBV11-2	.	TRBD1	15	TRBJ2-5	CASSIFQQGAQTQYF	TGTGCCAGCAGCATATTTCAGCAGGGGGCGCAAACCCAGTACTTC